This T cell receptor (beta chain) originates from a study of T cell responses to AZD1222 COVID-19 vaccine. Assay used: immunoSEQ multiplex PCR; TCRdb lists only in-frame clones, some missing. The profile covers 65,000 to 85,000 clones, with approximately 83% appearing a single time and less than 11% taken by the ten largest. Trimming cost V 0 bases and J 6 bases, with 4 bases left between them. Germline assignment: CDR1 SGHDT and CDR2 YYEEEE. The CDR3 consists of 12 residues. The sequenced sample was peripheral blood, obtained 28 days after the second AZD1222 dose. This receptor was taken from an adult who received the AZD1222 COVID-19 vaccine. V and J are TRBV5-6 and TRBJ2-4; no definite D call. CDR3 protein: CASSLAPNIQYF. CDR3 nucleotides: TGTGCCAGCAGCTTGGCCCCAAACATTCAGTACTTC.